This T cell receptor beta chain emerged from a study of blood T cell repertoires in COVID-19. Study details: The origin of the acute and convalescent COVID-19 samples was the United States, Italy and Spain. T cells, B-cell-depleted T cells, or PBMCs supplied cDNA or gDNA.

This clone showed up just once. The germline V gene encodes CDR1 DFQATT and CDR2 SNEGSKA (reference sequence). There are 15 residues in the CDR3. Trimming cost V 3 bases and J 2 bases, with 16 bases left between them. Original handling: From reference gene primer amplification, estimates of nucleated cell counts were derived. Only in-frame clones appear in the TCRdb table, and some are missing; sequencing was by immunoSEQ multiplex PCR. V and J calls and clone size come straight from that table; D and trimming were deduced from the DNA. The sample contains approximately 300,000 clones, around 90% of which appear only once.

The clonotype was recovered from a man in his late teens or twenties who had recovered from COVID-19. The chain recombines TRBV20-1 with TRBJ2-5; D gene unclear. Material for sequencing was peripheral blood. CDR3 nucleotides: TGCAGTGCTAGTTCAGGCTTTGGGCTTCAAGAGACCCAGTACTTC. Translated: CSASSGFGLQETQYF.